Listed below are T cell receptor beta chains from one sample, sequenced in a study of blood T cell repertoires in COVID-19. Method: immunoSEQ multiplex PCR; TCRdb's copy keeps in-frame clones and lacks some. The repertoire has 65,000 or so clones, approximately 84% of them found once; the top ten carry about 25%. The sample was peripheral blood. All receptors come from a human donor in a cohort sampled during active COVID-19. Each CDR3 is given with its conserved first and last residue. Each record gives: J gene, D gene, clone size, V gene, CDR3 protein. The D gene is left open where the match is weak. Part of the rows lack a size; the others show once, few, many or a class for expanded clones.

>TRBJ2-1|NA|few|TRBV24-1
CATSGELYNEQFF
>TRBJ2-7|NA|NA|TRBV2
CASGLQVNEQYF
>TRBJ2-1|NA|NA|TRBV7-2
CASSQGGAGFNEQFF
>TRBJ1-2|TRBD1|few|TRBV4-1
CASSQEGQGTYGYTF
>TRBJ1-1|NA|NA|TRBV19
CASSIDAATGNTEAFF
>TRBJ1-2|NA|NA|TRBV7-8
CASSLETGFPPSTF
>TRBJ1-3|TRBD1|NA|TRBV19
CASARTGPGNTIYF
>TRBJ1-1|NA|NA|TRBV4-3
CASSQEWRDNTEAFF
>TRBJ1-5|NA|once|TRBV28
CASSQYGDGNQPQHF
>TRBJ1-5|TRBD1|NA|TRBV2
CASSPRTGGQPQHF
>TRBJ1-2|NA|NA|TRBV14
CASSHRDLLRQGYNYGYTF
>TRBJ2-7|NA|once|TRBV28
CASRGGASTYEQYF
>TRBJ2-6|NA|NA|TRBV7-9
CASTLRGGSSGANVLTF
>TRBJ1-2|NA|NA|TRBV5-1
CASSRGRVDGYTF
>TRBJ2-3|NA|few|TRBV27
CASRNYREYTDTQYF
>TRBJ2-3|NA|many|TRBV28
CASRGQGTDTQYF
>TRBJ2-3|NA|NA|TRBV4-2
CASSRGQASTDTQYF
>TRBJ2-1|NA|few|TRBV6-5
CASSRPERNEQFF
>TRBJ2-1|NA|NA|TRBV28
CASSLGSLSYNEQFF
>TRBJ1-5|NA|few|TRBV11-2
CASSDSYNQPQHF
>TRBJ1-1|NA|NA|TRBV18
CASSLSRNTEAFF
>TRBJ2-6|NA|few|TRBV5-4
CASSLAGSGANVLTF
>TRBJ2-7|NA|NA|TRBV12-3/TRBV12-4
CASSPGAGGEQYF
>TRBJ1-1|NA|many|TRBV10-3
CAISAAGRDTEAFF
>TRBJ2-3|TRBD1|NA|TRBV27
CASSLGTGLSSQYF
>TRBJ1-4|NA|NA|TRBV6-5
CASRYGVDSEKLFF
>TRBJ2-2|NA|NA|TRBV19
CASSNANHPGELFF
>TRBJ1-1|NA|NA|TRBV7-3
CASSLAGGEAFF
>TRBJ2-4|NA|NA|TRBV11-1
CASSPRGLWDIQYF
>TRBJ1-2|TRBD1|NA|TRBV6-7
CASSYDRGVFGYTF
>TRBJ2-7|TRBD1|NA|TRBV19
CASSRTGDLIYEQYF
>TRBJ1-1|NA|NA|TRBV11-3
CASRVRGGTNTEAFF
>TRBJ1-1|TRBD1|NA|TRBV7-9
CASSFGTGGITEAFF
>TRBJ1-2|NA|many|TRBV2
CASSGTHRDDYTF
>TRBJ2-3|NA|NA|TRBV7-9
CASSKYTDTQYF
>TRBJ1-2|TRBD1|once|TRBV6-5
CASSYTRGQPTRGYTF
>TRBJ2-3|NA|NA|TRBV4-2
CASSQRVSTDTQYF
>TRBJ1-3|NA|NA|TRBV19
CASSRAREAGNTIYF
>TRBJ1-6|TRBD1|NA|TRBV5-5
CASSLGQGGNSPLHF
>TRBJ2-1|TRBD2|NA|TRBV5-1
CASTKSSGIDNEQFF
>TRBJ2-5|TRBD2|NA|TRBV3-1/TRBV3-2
CASSPSGRAPETQYF
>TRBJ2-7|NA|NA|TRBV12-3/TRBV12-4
CASRTQGDEQYF
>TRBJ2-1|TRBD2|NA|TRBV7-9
CASSPLAGAYNEQFF
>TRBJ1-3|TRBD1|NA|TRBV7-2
CASSPEGQGIFSGNTIYF
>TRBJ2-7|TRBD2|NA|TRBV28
CATISWTSGIPEQYF
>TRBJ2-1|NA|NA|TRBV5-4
CASSTAGDVGEQFF
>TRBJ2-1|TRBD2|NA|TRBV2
CASIEGGRGAEQFF
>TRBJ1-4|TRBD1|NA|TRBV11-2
CASSVGQGDSEKLFF
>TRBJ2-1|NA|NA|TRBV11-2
CASSPSFASDGQFF
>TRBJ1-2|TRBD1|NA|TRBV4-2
CASSQDRQGTYGYTF
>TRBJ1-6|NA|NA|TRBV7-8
CASSLDRGSPLHF
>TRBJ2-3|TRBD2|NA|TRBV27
CASSEGLAGLADTQYF
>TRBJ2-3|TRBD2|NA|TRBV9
CASSVLASGQLDTQYF
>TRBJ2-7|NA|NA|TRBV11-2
CASTSSYEQYF